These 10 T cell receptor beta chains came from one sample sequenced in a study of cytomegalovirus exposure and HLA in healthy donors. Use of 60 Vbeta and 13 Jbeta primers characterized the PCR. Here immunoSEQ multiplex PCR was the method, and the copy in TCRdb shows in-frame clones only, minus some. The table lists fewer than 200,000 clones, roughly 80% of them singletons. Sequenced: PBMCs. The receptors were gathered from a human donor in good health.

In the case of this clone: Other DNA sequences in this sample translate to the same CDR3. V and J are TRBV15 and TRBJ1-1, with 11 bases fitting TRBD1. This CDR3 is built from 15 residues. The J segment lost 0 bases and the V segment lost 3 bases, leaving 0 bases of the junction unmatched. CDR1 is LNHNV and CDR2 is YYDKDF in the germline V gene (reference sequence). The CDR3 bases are TGTGCCACCAGCAGGGACAGGGGGCTGAACACTGAAGCTTTCTTT. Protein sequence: CATSRDRGLNTEAFF.

The CDR3 is CASSFTSGGYNEQFF. The CDR3 nucleotides are TGTGCCAGCAGCTTTACTAGCGGGGGGTATAATGAGCAGTTCTTC. This chain connects TRBV11-1 to TRBJ2-1; TRBD2 aligns across 12 bases. Germline CDR1 reads SGHAT; CDR2 reads FQDESV (reference sequence). The CDR3 runs to 15 residues. The V segment lost 3 bases and the J segment 7 bases; nucleotides outside the gene matches: 4. Full variable domain (rest looked up from reference TRBV11-1 and TRBJ2-1): EAEVAQSPRYKITEKSQAVAFWCDPISGHATLYWYRQILGQGPELLVQFQDESVVDDSQLPKDRFSAERLKGVDSTLKIQPAELGDSAMYLCASSFTSGGYNEQFFGPGTRLTVL.

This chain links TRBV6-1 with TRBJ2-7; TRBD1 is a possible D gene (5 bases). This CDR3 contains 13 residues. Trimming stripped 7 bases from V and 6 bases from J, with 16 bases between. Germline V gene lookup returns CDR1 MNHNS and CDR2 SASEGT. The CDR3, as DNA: TGTGCCAGCATCTTAGGGGCCTACATCGAGCAGTACTTC. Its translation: CASILGAYIEQYF.

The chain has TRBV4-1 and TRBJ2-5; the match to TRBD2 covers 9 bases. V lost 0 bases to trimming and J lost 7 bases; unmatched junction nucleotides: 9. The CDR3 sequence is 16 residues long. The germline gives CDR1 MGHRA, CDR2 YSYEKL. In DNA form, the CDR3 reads TGCGCCAGCAGCCAAGATCTTAGGACTAGCGATGGGACCCAGTACTTC. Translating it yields CASSQDLRTSDGTQYF.

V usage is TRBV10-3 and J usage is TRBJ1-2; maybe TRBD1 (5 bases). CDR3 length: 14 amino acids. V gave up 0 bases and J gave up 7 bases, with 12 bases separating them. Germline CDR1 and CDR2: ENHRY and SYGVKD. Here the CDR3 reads CAISESGGGAGYTF. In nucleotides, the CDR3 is TGTGCCATCAGTGAGTCGGGGGGAGGAGCTGGCTACACCTTC.

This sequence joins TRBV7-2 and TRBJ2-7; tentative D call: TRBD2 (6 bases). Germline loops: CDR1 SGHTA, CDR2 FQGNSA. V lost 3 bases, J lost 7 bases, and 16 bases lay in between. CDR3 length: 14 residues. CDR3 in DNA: TGTGCCAGCAGCTTGGGGGGAGACGTGGGGGAGCAGTACTTC. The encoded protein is CASSLGGDVGEQYF.

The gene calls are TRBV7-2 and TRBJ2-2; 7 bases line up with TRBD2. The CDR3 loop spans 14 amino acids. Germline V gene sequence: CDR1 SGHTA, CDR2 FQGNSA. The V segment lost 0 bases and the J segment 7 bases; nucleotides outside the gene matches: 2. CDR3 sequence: CASSLAGGYGELFF. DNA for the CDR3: TGTGCCAGCAGCTTAGCGGGGGGGTACGGGGAGCTGTTTTTT.

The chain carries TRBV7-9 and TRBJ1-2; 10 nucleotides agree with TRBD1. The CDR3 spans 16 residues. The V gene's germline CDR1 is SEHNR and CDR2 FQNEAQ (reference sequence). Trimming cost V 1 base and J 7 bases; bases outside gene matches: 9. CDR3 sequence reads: CASSLGPRQGAGGYTF. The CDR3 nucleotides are TGTGCCAGCAGCTTAGGCCCCCGACAGGGGGCAGGTGGCTACACCTTC. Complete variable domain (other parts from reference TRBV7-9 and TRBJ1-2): DTGVSQNPRHKITKRGQNVTFRCDPISEHNRLYWYRQTLGQGPEFLTYFQNEAQLEKSRLLSDRFSAERPKGSFSTLEIQRTEQGDSAMYLCASSLGPRQGAGGYTFGSGTRLTVV.

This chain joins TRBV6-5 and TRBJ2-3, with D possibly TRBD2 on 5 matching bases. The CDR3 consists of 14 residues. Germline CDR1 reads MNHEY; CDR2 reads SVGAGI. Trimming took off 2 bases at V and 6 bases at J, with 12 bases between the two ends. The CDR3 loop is CASSYRRDMDTQYF. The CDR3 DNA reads TGTGCCAGCAGTTACAGACGGGATATGGATACGCAGTATTTT.

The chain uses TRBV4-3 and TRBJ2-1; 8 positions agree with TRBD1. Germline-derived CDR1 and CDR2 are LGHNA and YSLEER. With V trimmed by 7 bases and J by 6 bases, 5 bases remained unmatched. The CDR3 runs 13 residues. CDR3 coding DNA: TGCGCCAGCACCGCAGGGGGCTCCAATGAGCAGTTCTTC. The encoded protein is CASTAGGSNEQFF.